This T cell receptor (beta chain) was observed in a study of blood T cell repertoires in COVID-19. Study-wide background: The analysed material was cDNA or gDNA that came from T cells, B-cell-depleted T cells, or PBMCs.

The V and J ends lost 5 bases and 7 bases respectively, with 20 bases between them. This CDR3 has 15 residues. Germline V gene sequence: CDR1 LNHDA, CDR2 SQIVND (reference sequence). TCRdb's table, derived via immunoSEQ multiplex PCR, lists solely in-frame clones and lacks some. The repertoire includes roughly 63,000 clones, roughly 85% of them detected once, and more than 30% sits in the top ten. The source material was peripheral blood. This receptor was taken from a human donor in a cohort sampled during active COVID-19. The V gene is TRBV19, the J gene TRBJ1-1; D is perhaps TRBD1 (6 bases). In nucleotides, the CDR3 is TGTGCCAGTAGTGACCCCTACGCAGGGGTAGGTGAAGCTTTCTTT. Encoded protein: CASSDPYAGVGEAFF. The whole variable domain, filled in from reference TRBV19 and TRBJ1-1, reads DGGITQSPKYLFRKEGQNVTLSCEQNLNHDAMYWYRQDPGQGLRLIYYSQIVNDFQKGDIAEGYSVSREKKESFPLTVTSAQKNPTAFYLCASSDPYAGVGEAFFGQGTRLTVV.